These T cell receptor beta chains were read from a single sample in a study of blood T cell repertoires in COVID-19. Produced via immunoSEQ multiplex PCR; TCRdb's table is partial and in-frame only. The sample lists under 130,000 clones, 85% occurring once. The sample consisted of peripheral blood. Receptors originate from a human donor in a cohort sampled during active COVID-19. Both conserved end residues are trimmed from each CDR3.

V gene	J gene	CDR3 protein
TRBV7-3	TRBJ2-1	ASSPQGSAGDNEQF
TRBV5-4	TRBJ1-2	ASTTGGVGYT
TRBV18	TRBJ2-5	ASSPFLAGADRGETQY
TRBV20-1	TRBJ2-7	SASNRAQSYEQY
TRBV7-9	TRBJ1-4	ASSFRGLGEKLF
TRBV2	TRBJ2-7	ASSRGLAGPSYEQY
TRBV14	TRBJ2-1	ASSQGWGRGAYNEQF
TRBV6-4	TRBJ2-7	ASSDGKSRQGSYEQY
TRBV7-6	TRBJ2-2	ASSLTPSGSNTGELF
TRBV3-1/TRBV3-2	TRBJ2-5	ASSQDSPSLAGVGETQY
TRBV6-5	TRBJ1-1	ASSRAGSWRTEAF
TRBV13	TRBJ1-6	ASSFGRGNSPLH
TRBV10-3	TRBJ2-3	AISDGPPGADTQY
TRBV6-5	TRBJ1-2	ASSSDREFYGYT
TRBV5-6	TRBJ2-4	ASSFAGNIQY
TRBV5-4	TRBJ1-6	ASSVEKYGSPLH
TRBV9	TRBJ2-1	ASSVYNEVYGEQF
TRBV2	TRBJ1-3	ASTLGQDAIGNTIY
TRBV5-1	TRBJ2-2	ASSLVVGASSGELF
TRBV6-5	TRBJ2-1	ASSYDGDYNEQF
TRBV25-1	TRBJ1-5	ASSENRDQPQH
TRBV10-3	TRBJ1-1	AISESEELRAF
TRBV6-1	TRBJ2-7	ASSEARPGNYEQY
TRBV28	TRBJ2-3	ASSPMTGTDTQY
TRBV25-1	TRBJ2-1	ASTGLAGDAGNEQF
TRBV4-3	TRBJ2-2	ASSNMVSTSTGELF